The next 4 T cell receptor beta chains were all read from a single sample in a study of OX40 agonist ivuxolimab in advanced cancers. Some clones are missing from TCRdb's copy, which holds only in-frame ones; the method was immunoSEQ multiplex PCR. The sample has about 35,000 clones, approximately 80% seen once; the top ten hold around 25%. Sequencing used CD4+ or CD8+ T cells sorted from blood, obtained in a trial of the OX40 agonist ivuxolimab. The receptors here all came from an adult with an advanced solid tumor such as melanoma, head and neck, liver or kidney cancer.

CDR3 region: CASSYSDQGAKEAFF. CDR3 DNA sequence: TGTGCCAGCAGTTATAGTGATCAGGGGGCGAAGGAAGCTTTCTTT. The chain joins TRBV6-5 to TRBJ1-1; 8 bases fit TRBD1. The CDR3 length is 15 residues. CDR1 and CDR2 from the germline V gene are MNHEY and SVGAGI. After removal of 3 bases from V and 8 bases from J, the junction contained 11 bases not matched to a gene.

This chain joins TRBV5-6 and TRBJ1-1, with 9 bases matching TRBD1. The CDR3 extends over 16 amino acids. CDR1 is SGHDT, CDR2 YYEEEE, per germline. V lost 0 bases, J lost 4 bases, and 7 bases stayed unmatched. The CDR3 bases are TGTGCCAGCAGCTTGGCATACAGGGGGCCGGGCACTGAAGCTTTCTTT. It specifies CASSLAYRGPGTEAFF. The entire variable domain, with the rest obtained from reference TRBV5-6 and TRBJ1-1, is as follows: DAGVTQSPTHLIKTRGQQVTLRCSPKSGHDTVSWYQQALGQGPQFIFQYYEEEERQRGNFPDRFSGHQFPNYSSELNVNALLLGDSALYLCASSLAYRGPGTEAFFGQGTRLTVV.

The J gene is TRBJ1-2, the V gene TRBV11-2; TRBD1 is a possible D gene (5 bases). Germline loops: CDR1 SGHAT, CDR2 FQNNGV. The length of the CDR3 is 15 residues. V was clipped by 0 bases and J by 5 bases, with 13 bases between them. DNA for the CDR3: TGTGCCAGCAGCTTAGATCCGTCAGGGAATTATGGCTACACCTTC. It is translated as CASSLDPSGNYGYTF.

The V gene is TRBV28, the J gene TRBJ2-7, with D perhaps TRBD1 (6 bases). V dropped 1 base and J dropped 3 bases, with 10 bases sitting between them. Germline V gene sequence: CDR1 MDHEN, CDR2 SYDVKM. CDR3 length equals 14 residues. The CDR3 nucleotides are TGTGCCAGCAGTTTATCCGGACAGATCTACGAGCAGTACTTC. Translating it yields CASSLSGQIYEQYF. The complete variable domain, with remaining parts taken from reference TRBV28 and TRBJ2-7, reads DVKVTQSSRYLVKRTGEKVFLECVQDMDHENMFWYRQDPGLGLRLIYFSYDVKMKEKGDIPEGYSVSREKKERFSLILESASTNQTSMYLCASSLSGQIYEQYFGPGTRLTVT.